This TCR beta chain was identified during a study of shared clonotypes between healthy human individuals. Naive CD8 cells lacked CD45RO and underwent positive selection for CCR7, leaving out terminally differentiated effector memory CD45RA+ cells. All donors were healthy HIV-negative adults lacking recent acute infections or vaccinations. The V gene's germline CDR1 is ENHRY and CDR2 SYGVKD. The CDR3 length is 12 residues. V was pared by 5 bases and J by 2 bases, with 7 bases between. To note about this clone: No antigen is known for it.

Study-wide points: Rarefaction gave evidence that sorted-subset sequencing remained incomplete despite large depth. Compared with clonotypes that all four donors shared, non-shared clonotypes had lower generation probabilities.

Once extracted for a subset, genomic DNA was divided evenly among several immunoSEQ plates. Clones were sequenced by immunoSEQ multiplex PCR, and TCRdb holds only the in-frame ones, with some missing. The table includes around 650,000 clones, approximately 96% detected once. The chain links TRBV10-3 to TRBJ2-7, with unresolved D. This clonotype originated in a woman in her 30s in good health. The sample was naive CD8+ T cells sorted from blood. DNA of the CDR3: TGTGCCATCAGTCCAGGTACCTACGAGCAGTACTTC. Translating it yields CAISPGTYEQYF.